This T cell receptor (beta chain) was obtained from a study of CD8 T cells in Susac syndrome. This CDR3 contains 18 residues. Germline values: CDR1 MDHEN, CDR2 SYDVKM. The ends lost 2 bases at V and 4 bases at J; junction bases unmatched: 12. RNA amounts of roughly 0.45 to 1 ug underwent reverse transcription with random hexamers. A single record per CDR3 protein comes from TCRdb applying MiXCR to the immunoSEQ multiplex PCR reads. The profile covers 15,000 to 20,000 distinct CDR3 sequences, with approximately 95% appearing a single time and 0.2% to 0.3% taken by the ten largest. This TCR was recovered from a human donor in good health. J is TRBJ2-4 and V is TRBV28, with TRBD1 identical over 9 bases. Source material: CD8+ T cells from PBMCs. The CDR3 DNA sequence: TGTGCCAGCAGTTTAAACCCCGGGACAGGGTGGCAAAAAAACATTCAGTACTTC. It yields the protein CASSLNPGTGWQKNIQYF.